Listed here are 15 T cell receptor beta chains from one sample, sequenced in a study of T cell responses to AZD1222 COVID-19 vaccine. Libraries were prepared by immunoSEQ multiplex PCR; TCRdb keeps only in-frame clonotypes and omits some of them. The sample shows some 200,000 clones, around 94% of them seen only once. Sequencing used peripheral blood, obtained 28 days after the second dose of the MenACWY control vaccine. These receptors originate from an adult who received the MenACWY meningococcal vaccine as a control.

The chain couples TRBV23-1 to TRBJ1-2; perhaps TRBD1 as D (5 bases). TRBV23-1 is an ORF, and what it does is uncertain. V was clipped by 11 bases and J by 4 bases, with 17 bases between them. The CDR3 runs 13 residues. The CDR3 is CAVGKWGAYGYTF. CDR3 nucleotides: TGCGCCGTTGGGAAGTGGGGCGCCTATGGCTACACCTTC.

CDR3 nucleotide sequence: TGTGCCAGCAGCCCTGTAGGCTTACTCGGCTACACCTTC. Protein product: CASSPVGLLGYTF. The V and J genes are TRBV7-9 and TRBJ1-2; no clear D gene. Between the trimmed V and J ends, which lost 5 bases and 8 bases, there was a span of 15 bases. There are 13 residues in the CDR3. Germline assignment: CDR1 SEHNR and CDR2 FQNEAQ (reference sequence).

The chain uses TRBV7-2 and TRBJ1-1; D not certain. V was pared by 5 bases and J by 4 bases, with 11 bases between. The germline V gene has CDR1 SGHTA and CDR2 FQGNSA. CDR3 length: 13 residues. This CDR3 reads CASSPVESTEAFF. DNA of the CDR3: TGTGCCAGCAGCCCGGTTGAATCCACTGAAGCTTTCTTT.

V is TRBV9 and J is TRBJ2-1; 9 positions match TRBD2. The germline gives CDR1 SGDLS, CDR2 YYNGEE. This CDR3 region has 19 residues. V gave up 0 bases and J gave up 7 bases; unmatched junction bases: 17. This chain's CDR3 is CASSVDPIGAGGFVNEQFF. The CDR3 region has the DNA TGTGCCAGCAGCGTAGATCCCATCGGGGCGGGAGGGTTCGTAAATGAGCAGTTCTTC.

The chain couples TRBV2 to TRBJ1-3; D uncertain. Germline loops: CDR1 SNHLY, CDR2 FYNNEI. Trimming stripped 7 bases from V and 0 bases from J, with 7 bases between. This CDR3 comprises 13 residues. The CDR3 here is CASTLDSGNTIYF. The CDR3 nucleotides are TGTGCCAGCACTCTCGACTCTGGAAACACCATATATTTT. The variable domain in full, completed from reference TRBV2 and TRBJ1-3, reads EPEVTQTPSHQVTQMGQEVILRCVPISNHLYFYWYRQILGQKVEFLVSFYNNEISEKSEIFDDQFSVERPDGSNFTLKIRSTKLEDSAMYFCASTLDSGNTIYFGEGSWLTVV.

This chain uses TRBV30 with TRBJ2-3, with 14 positions matching TRBD2. Germline CDR1 is GTSNPN and CDR2 is SVGIG (reference sequence). V shed 3 bases and J 3 bases; nucleotides not matched to a gene: 2. The CDR3 is made up of 15 amino acids. CDR3 sequence reads: CAWSRLAGGTDTQYF. DNA for the CDR3: TGTGCCTGGAGCAGACTAGCGGGAGGGACAGATACGCAGTATTTT.

The CDR3 protein is CAWSSPGTSGEQFF. In DNA, the CDR3 is TGTGCCTGGAGTTCACCCGGGACTAGCGGGGAGCAGTTCTTC. The chain joins TRBV30 to TRBJ2-1; the match to TRBD2 covers 12 bases. CDR3 size: 14 residues. Germline V CDR1 and CDR2: GTSNPN, SVGIG (reference sequence). The V gene end was trimmed by 2 bases and the J gene end by 10 bases; junction bases not matched to a gene: 6.

This chain connects TRBV2 to TRBJ1-2; 8 nucleotides match TRBD1. CDR1 and CDR2 (germline): SNHLY, FYNNEI. Germline trimming cut 6 bases from V and 5 bases from J; bases unmatched to any gene: 5. The CDR3 extends over 13 amino acids. The CDR3 region has the DNA TGTGCCAGCAGGGATGACAGGGGTTATGGCTACACCTTC. Translation: CASRDDRGYGYTF.

The chain has TRBV15 and TRBJ1-3, with D hard to call. V lost 0 bases and J lost 0, with 9 bases in between. Germline assignment: CDR1 LNHNV and CDR2 YYDKDF (reference sequence). The CDR3 extends over 16 amino acids. The CDR3 DNA reads TGTGCCACCAGCAGAGAAGGAGCCTACTCTGGAAACACCATATATTTT. Translated: CATSREGAYSGNTIYF.

The chain couples TRBV29-1 to TRBJ1-1; tentatively, D is TRBD1 (5 bases). Trimming shortened V by 4 bases and J by 0 bases, and 12 bases separated the two germline ends. This CDR3 spans 14 amino acids. The germline V gene encodes CDR1 SQVTM and CDR2 ANQGSEA. CDR3 in DNA: TGCAGCGTTGCGGGGGGAGCCATGAACACTGAAGCTTTCTTT. Encoded protein: CSVAGGAMNTEAFF.

CDR3 in DNA: TGTGCCAGTAGTCCCGTTGTGGAACGTTACTGGGATCAGCCCCAGCATTTT. It specifies CASSPVVERYWDQPQHF. The J gene is TRBJ1-5, the V gene TRBV19; D gene uncertain. The CDR3 spans 17 residues. The germline V gene encodes CDR1 LNHDA and CDR2 SQIVND (reference sequence). V lost 5 bases, J lost 5 bases, and 22 bases lay in between. The whole variable domain, remainder taken from reference TRBV19 and TRBJ1-5, is DGGITQSPKYLFRKEGQNVTLSCEQNLNHDAMYWYRQDPGQGLRLIYYSQIVNDFQKGDIAEGYSVSREKKESFPLTVTSAQKNPTAFYLCASSPVVERYWDQPQHFGDGTRLSIL.

The chain uses TRBV28 and TRBJ1-2; possibly TRBD1 for D (6 bases). Germline loops: CDR1 MDHEN, CDR2 SYDVKM. This CDR3 has 14 residues. V shed 5 bases and J shed 5 bases, with 15 bases lying between them. CDR3 DNA: TGTGCCAGCAGTCCCCAGTCGACAGGTTATGGCTACACCTTC. This sequence encodes CASSPQSTGYGYTF.

The chain has TRBV19 and TRBJ1-5; no firm D call. Between the trimmed V and J ends, which lost 6 bases and 1 base, there was a span of 19 bases. Germline loops: CDR1 LNHDA, CDR2 SQIVND (reference sequence). This CDR3 is built from 17 residues. DNA for the CDR3: TGTGCCAGTAGCCACAACCTTCTGGGTGAAAGCAATCAGCCCCAGCATTTT. Protein product: CASSHNLLGESNQPQHF. Full variable domain (outside the CDR3, taken from reference TRBV19 and TRBJ1-5): DGGITQSPKYLFRKEGQNVTLSCEQNLNHDAMYWYRQDPGQGLRLIYYSQIVNDFQKGDIAEGYSVSREKKESFPLTVTSAQKNPTAFYLCASSHNLLGESNQPQHFGDGTRLSIL.

The rearrangement links TRBV12-3 or TRBV12-4 to TRBJ1-1; a weak D match, TRBD1 (6 bases). Trimming left V 2 bases short and J 5 bases short, with 9 bases between. This CDR3 comprises 13 residues. DNA for the CDR3: TGTGCCAGCAGTTTATCGGGGGCGACTGAAGCTTTCTTT. Protein: CASSLSGATEAFF.

The V call is TRBV5-1, the J call TRBJ2-7; 10 bases are shared with TRBD2. Germline assignment: CDR1 SGHRS and CDR2 YFSETQ. V shed 3 bases and J 7 bases; nucleotides not matched to a gene: 10. CDR3 length: 15 residues. CDR3 bases: TGCGCCAGCAGCTCATCTAGCGGGAGTATGGAAGAGCAGTACTTC. This gives the protein CASSSSSGSMEEQYF.